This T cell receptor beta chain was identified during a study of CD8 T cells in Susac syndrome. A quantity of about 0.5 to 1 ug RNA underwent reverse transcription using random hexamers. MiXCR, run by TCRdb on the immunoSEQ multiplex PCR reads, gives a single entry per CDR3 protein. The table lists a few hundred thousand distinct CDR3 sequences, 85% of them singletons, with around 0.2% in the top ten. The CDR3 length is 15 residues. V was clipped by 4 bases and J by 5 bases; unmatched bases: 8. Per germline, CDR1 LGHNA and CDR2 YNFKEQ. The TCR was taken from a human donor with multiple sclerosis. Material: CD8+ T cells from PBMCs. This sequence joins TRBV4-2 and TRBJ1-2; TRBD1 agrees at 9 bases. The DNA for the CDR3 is TGTGCCAGCAGCCCGGGACAGGGAGGGACATATGGCTACACCTTC. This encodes CASSPGQGGTYGYTF.